This T cell receptor (beta chain) originates from a study of CD8+ T cells in alopecia areata. The length of the CDR3 is 13 residues. CDR1 and CDR2 from the germline V gene are SGHTA and FQGTGA. V lost 2 bases and J lost 4; bases outside the gene matches: 2. Treatment here: oral pan-JAK inhibitor, 5-10 mg twice daily. Once RNA had been extracted, it was reverse transcribed into cDNA to act as the sequencing template. Assay used: immunoSEQ multiplex PCR; TCRdb lists only in-frame clones, some missing. Of 150,000 to 200,000 clones in the sample, 60% were seen once. The clonotype comes from a human donor with alopecia areata. Sequenced material: CD4+ T cells sorted from blood, taken at week 24, from a patient treated with tofacitinib. The chain has TRBV7-3 and TRBJ2-7; TRBD1 aligns across 7 bases. The CDR3 region is CASSLHRGYEQYF. The CDR3 DNA sequence: TGTGCCAGCAGCTTACACAGGGGTTACGAGCAGTACTTC.